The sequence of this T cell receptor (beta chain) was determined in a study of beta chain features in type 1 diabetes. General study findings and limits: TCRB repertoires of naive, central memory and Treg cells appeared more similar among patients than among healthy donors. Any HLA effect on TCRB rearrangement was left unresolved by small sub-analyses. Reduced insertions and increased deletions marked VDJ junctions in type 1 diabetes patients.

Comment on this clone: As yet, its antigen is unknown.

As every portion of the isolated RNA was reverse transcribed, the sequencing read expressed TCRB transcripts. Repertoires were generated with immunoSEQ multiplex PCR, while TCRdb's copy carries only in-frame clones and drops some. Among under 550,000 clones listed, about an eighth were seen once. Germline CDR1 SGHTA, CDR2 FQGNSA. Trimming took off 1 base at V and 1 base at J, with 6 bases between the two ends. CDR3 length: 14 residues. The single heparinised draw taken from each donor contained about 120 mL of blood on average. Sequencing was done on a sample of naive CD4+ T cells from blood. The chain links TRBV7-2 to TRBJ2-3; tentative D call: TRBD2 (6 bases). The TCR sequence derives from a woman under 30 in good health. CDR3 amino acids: CASSLGEGTDTQYF. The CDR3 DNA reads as TGTGCCAGCAGCTTAGGGGAGGGCACAGATACGCAGTATTTT.